These 32 T cell receptor beta chains were all obtained from the same sample, sequenced in a study of control samples from healthy donors and cancer patients. Data came from immunoSEQ multiplex PCR; TCRdb stores just in-frame clones and leaves some out. The repertoire includes 150,000 to 200,000 clones, just under 95% of them detected once, and roughly 1.5% sits in the top ten. Sequenced: blood. These TCRs come from a man aged 18 to 29 in good health.

Comments on this clone: Other DNA sequences in the sample encode the same CDR3. The gene calls are TRBV18 and TRBJ1-5; D is unclear. Looked up from germline, CDR1 is KGHSH and CDR2 is LQKENI. The CDR3 runs 13 residues. V lost 2 bases and J 3 bases, leaving 5 bases between the germline ends. CDR3 in DNA: TGTGCCAGCTCACCAGGGAACAATCAGCCCCAGCATTTT. It codes for CASSPGNNQPQHF.

CDR3 DNA sequence: TGTGCCAGCAGATTCCCCGGGGGGGAAAAACTGTTTTTT. Translated, it gives CASRFPGGEKLFF. The chain couples TRBV28 to TRBJ1-4, with D tentatively TRBD1 (5 bases). Trimming took off 6 bases at V and 8 bases at J, with 13 bases between the two ends. The V gene's germline CDR1 is MDHEN and CDR2 SYDVKM. CDR3 size: 13 residues.

The chain joins TRBV6-1 to TRBJ2-7; D unclear. Germline V gene sequence: CDR1 MNHNS, CDR2 SASEGT. The CDR3 loop spans 11 amino acids. Trimming pared 3 bases from V and 6 bases from J, leaving 6 bases between. CDR3 sequence: CASSDPAEQYF. CDR3 DNA sequence: TGTGCCAGCAGTGATCCCGCCGAGCAGTACTTC.

The chain recombines TRBV24-1 with TRBJ2-4, with TRBD1 matching over 7 bases. This CDR3 comprises 15 residues. With 0 bases clipped from V and 5 bases from J, the junction kept 3 bases outside the gene matches. CDR1 and CDR2 (germline): KGHDR, SFDVKD. The DNA for the CDR3 is TGTGCCACCAGTGATTTGCGAGGGGGCGAAAACATTCAGTACTTC. It is translated as CATSDLRGGENIQYF.

The chain links TRBV29-1 to TRBJ2-7; D not certain. Germline V lookup: CDR1 SQVTM, CDR2 ANQGSEA. V lost 3 bases to trimming and J lost 4 bases, with 10 bases between them. The CDR3 is made up of 12 amino acids. For the CDR3, the DNA is TGCAGCGTTGAGGTCAATGGGTACGAGCAGTACTTC. This translates into CSVEVNGYEQYF.

V is TRBV25-1 and J is TRBJ2-2, with 16 bases that match TRBD2. Trimming at V came to 8 bases and at J to 6 bases, leaving 6 bases not matched to a gene. The CDR3 runs 16 residues. Per germline, CDR1 MGHDK and CDR2 SYGVNS. CDR3 sequence (DNA): TGTGCCAGCCGGGGACTAGCGGGGGGGCGTGCCGGGGAGCTGTTTTTT. Amino acid sequence: CASRGLAGGRAGELFF.

This clone came up once. CDR3: CAWSVTGGVTDTQYF. DNA of the CDR3: TGTGCCTGGAGTGTAACTGGCGGGGTCACAGATACGCAGTATTTT. The chain couples TRBV30 to TRBJ2-3; the D gene is possibly TRBD2 (6 bases). CDR3 length equals 15 residues. Germline CDR1 and CDR2: GTSNPN and SVGIG (reference sequence). The V end lost 0 bases, the J end lost 2 bases, and 12 bases lay between the germline ends. Variable domain in full (rest from reference TRBV30 and TRBJ2-3): SQTIHQWPATLVQPVGSPLSLECTVEGTSNPNLYWYRQAAGRGLQLLFYSVGIGQISSEVPQNLSASRPQDRQFILSSKKLLLSDSGFYLCAWSVTGGVTDTQYFGPGTRLTVL.

A single count supports this clone. The chain recombines TRBV29-1 with TRBJ1-2, with D uncertain. Per germline, CDR1 SQVTM and CDR2 ANQGSEA. V lost 2 bases and J 14 bases, leaving 9 bases between the germline ends. The CDR3 is made up of 9 amino acids. CDR3 bases: TGCAGCGTTGAATCACAAGGGACCTTC. Translating gives CSVESQGTF.

The chain recombines TRBV7-9 with TRBJ1-6, with TRBD1 matching over 7 bases. After removal of 0 bases from V and 9 bases from J, the junction contained 8 bases not matched to a gene. Germline V gives CDR1 SEHNR, CDR2 FQNEAQ (reference sequence). This CDR3 is built from 16 residues. CDR3 region: CASSLAASRGRSPLHF. The CDR3 nucleotides are TGTGCCAGCAGCTTAGCGGCTTCGAGGGGGCGTTCACCCCTCCACTTT.

V gene TRBV29-1 combines with J gene TRBJ2-3; D is undetermined. This CDR3 has 13 amino acids. Germline loops: CDR1 SQVTM, CDR2 ANQGSEA. Deletions cut 7 bases from V and 1 base from J, with 12 bases between. Written as DNA, the CDR3 is TGCAGCGCCGAACCTGGGGGCACAGATACGCAGTATTTT. Its translation: CSAEPGGTDTQYF.

The chain is built from TRBV24-1 and TRBJ1-5; D is unclear. CDR1 is KGHDR and CDR2 is SFDVKD in the germline V gene. Trimming removed 4 bases from V and 5 bases from J, with 8 bases in between. CDR3 length: 13 amino acids. CDR3: CATSEFRDQPQHF. Here the CDR3 DNA reads TGTGCCACCAGTGAGTTCCGGGATCAGCCCCAGCATTTT.

The chain has TRBV11-2 and TRBJ2-1, with TRBD2 identical over 15 bases. From germline, CDR1 is SGHAT and CDR2 FQNNGV. The CDR3 is 19 amino acids. Trimming cost V 5 bases and J 0 bases; bases outside gene matches: 8. The CDR3 DNA sequence: TGTGCCAGCAGCATAGCCGGGACTAGCGGGGGGAGCTCCTACAATGAGCAGTTCTTC. This translates into CASSIAGTSGGSSYNEQFF.

This rearrangement joins TRBV2 to TRBJ1-5; weak D call: TRBD1 (6 bases). V was trimmed by 8 bases and J by 1 base, leaving 9 bases between them. Per germline, CDR1 SNHLY and CDR2 FYNNEI. The CDR3 has 13 amino acids. The CDR3 protein is CASGQWSNQPQHF. The DNA of the CDR3 is TGTGCCAGCGGACAGTGGAGCAATCAGCCCCAGCATTTT. Drawing the rest from reference TRBV2 and TRBJ1-5, the complete variable domain is EPEVTQTPSHQVTQMGQEVILRCVPISNHLYFYWYRQILGQKVEFLVSFYNNEISEKSEIFDDQFSVERPDGSNFTLKIRSTKLEDSAMYFCASGQWSNQPQHFGDGTRLSIL.

Here the CDR3 DNA reads TGTGCCAGCAGTTTAACCGGGGATATCCGTAATGAGCAGTTCTTC. This encodes CASSLTGDIRNEQFF. The chain has TRBV27 and TRBJ2-1, with D perhaps matching TRBD2 (5 bases). The CDR3 extends over 15 amino acids. V lost 2 bases and J 7 bases, leaving 15 bases between the germline ends. Germline values: CDR1 MNHEY, CDR2 SMNVEV (reference sequence).

The chain links TRBV7-2 to TRBJ2-3; 8 nucleotides match TRBD2. Germline CDR1 and CDR2: SGHTA and FQGNSA. The ends lost 5 bases at V and 5 bases at J; junction bases unmatched: 9. This CDR3 comprises 15 residues. Here the CDR3 reads CASSKVGGAQDTQYF. DNA for the CDR3: TGTGCCAGCAGCAAGGTCGGGGGGGCCCAAGATACGCAGTATTTT.

V and J are TRBV7-2 and TRBJ1-3; D possibly corresponds to TRBD1 (5 bases). V gave up 2 bases and J gave up 0 bases, with 14 bases separating them. The CDR3 has 17 amino acids. Germline lookup yields CDR1 SGHTA and CDR2 FQGNSA. This CDR3 is CASSLSRDSFSGNTIYF. The CDR3 coding sequence is TGTGCCAGCAGCTTAAGCCGCGACAGCTTCTCTGGAAACACCATATATTTT.

The chain's CDR3 is CATSTGPYYGYTF. CDR3 in DNA: TGTGCCACCAGCACCGGGCCCTACTATGGCTACACCTTC. The chain combines TRBV24-1 with TRBJ1-2; D gene unclear. From germline, CDR1 is KGHDR and CDR2 SFDVKD. The CDR3 extends over 13 amino acids. V lost 7 bases and J lost 3, with 11 bases in between.

Regarding this clone: Other DNA sequences in this specimen translate into the identical CDR3. The rearrangement joins TRBV2 to TRBJ2-3; maybe TRBD1 (5 bases). CDR1 SNHLY and CDR2 FYNNEI come from the germline V gene. This CDR3 has 15 residues. V was trimmed by 4 bases and J by 3 bases, leaving 14 bases between them. The DNA for the CDR3 is TGTGCCAGCAGTGGTGCTAGTGGGGCTACAGATACGCAGTATTTT. Translating it yields CASSGASGATDTQYF.

This chain joins TRBV7-2 and TRBJ1-2; D is unresolved. The V gene's germline CDR1 is SGHTA and CDR2 FQGNSA. The CDR3 runs 16 residues. Trimming left V 5 bases short and J 8 bases short, with 24 bases between. CDR3 amino acids: CASSTPGMKGPGGYTF. In DNA form, the CDR3 reads TGTGCCAGCAGCACCCCCGGCATGAAGGGCCCCGGGGGCTACACCTTC.

The genes are TRBV4-1 and TRBJ1-1; D possibly corresponds to TRBD1 (6 bases). The CDR3 sequence is 17 residues long. Trimming pared 1 base from V and 1 base from J, leaving 16 bases between. CDR1 MGHRA and CDR2 YSYEKL come from the germline V gene. The CDR3 DNA reads as TGCGCCAGCAGCCAAGGATTCGATGGGGGGCGGAACACTGAAGCTTTCTTT. This encodes CASSQGFDGGRNTEAFF.

The chain links TRBV5-1 to TRBJ1-4; tentative D call: TRBD1 (5 bases). Looked up from germline, CDR1 is SGHRS and CDR2 is YFSETQ. The CDR3 consists of 15 residues. The V and J ends lost 0 bases and 8 bases respectively, with 14 bases between them. The CDR3: CASSLGINGGEKLFF. DNA for the CDR3: TGCGCCAGCAGCTTGGGAATCAACGGGGGAGAAAAACTGTTTTTT. Drawing the rest from reference TRBV5-1 and TRBJ1-4, the complete variable domain is KAGVTQTPRYLIKTRGQQVTLSCSPISGHRSVSWYQQTPGQGLQFLFEYFSETQRNKGNFPGRFSGRQFSNSRSEMNVSTLELGDSALYLCASSLGINGGEKLFFGSGTQLSVL.

The rearrangement links TRBV5-1 to TRBJ2-1; 10 bases fit TRBD2. Germline CDR1 SGHRS, CDR2 YFSETQ. Losses at the gene ends were 1 base for V and 10 bases for J; bases not matched to a gene: 5. This CDR3 has 14 amino acids. The CDR3: CASSLLLAGNEQFF. The CDR3 bases are TGCGCCAGCAGCTTGCTACTAGCGGGGAACGAGCAGTTCTTC.

The chain uses TRBV5-1 and TRBJ1-2; 12 nucleotides agree with TRBD1. J gave up 3 bases and V 4 bases, and 10 bases lay outside the gene matches. The CDR3 consists of 17 residues. Per germline, CDR1 SGHRS and CDR2 YFSETQ. The CDR3 loop reads CASSLSRGTGGYYGYTF. The DNA for the CDR3 is TGCGCCAGCAGCCTCTCGAGAGGGACAGGGGGCTACTATGGCTACACCTTC.

This clone is a singleton in its sample. This sequence joins TRBV24-1 and TRBJ2-5; 9 nucleotides agree with TRBD1. Germline values: CDR1 KGHDR, CDR2 SFDVKD. V lost 0 bases and J lost 2; bases outside the gene matches: 6. This CDR3 spans 17 amino acids. In DNA form, the CDR3 reads TGTGCCACCAGTGATTTGCCCCCCGGGACAGGGCAAGAGACCCAGTACTTC. Protein product: CATSDLPPGTGQETQYF.

The CDR3: CASSHHGDRDLNYGYTF. In DNA, the CDR3 is TGTGCCAGCAGTCACCACGGGGACCGAGACCTTAACTATGGCTACACCTTC. The chain links TRBV6-6 to TRBJ1-2, with D perhaps matching TRBD1 (5 bases). The CDR3 contains 17 residues. Per germline, CDR1 MNHNY and CDR2 SVGAGI (reference sequence). Trimming cost V 5 bases and J 1 base, with 20 bases left between them.

The rearrangement uses TRBV5-1 and TRBJ1-2; 8 nucleotides match TRBD1. The CDR3 covers 16 residues. The ends lost 4 bases at V and 1 base at J; junction bases unmatched: 9. Per the germline V gene, CDR1 is SGHRS and CDR2 is YFSETQ. The CDR3 here is CASSILGRGLNYGYTF. DNA of the CDR3: TGCGCCAGCAGCATTCTCGGCAGGGGGCTTAACTATGGCTACACCTTC.

The chain has TRBV6-1 and TRBJ2-7; 7 bases map to TRBD1. Germline-derived CDR1 and CDR2 are MNHNS and SASEGT. This CDR3 is 15 amino acids long. The trim removed 0 bases at V and 4 bases at J, leaving 6 bases unmatched. This chain's CDR3 is CASSEAGTATYEQYF. The CDR3 DNA is TGTGCCAGCAGTGAAGCCGGGACAGCAACTTACGAGCAGTACTTC.

This rearrangement joins TRBV14 to TRBJ2-7, with TRBD2 identical over 10 bases. The CDR3 sequence is 16 residues long. The J segment lost 3 bases and the V segment lost 3 bases, leaving 8 bases of the junction unmatched. Germline CDR1 is SGHDN and CDR2 is FVKESK. The CDR3 sequence is CASSQSPSGGVYEQYF. DNA for the CDR3: TGTGCCAGCAGCCAGAGCCCTAGCGGGGGCGTCTACGAGCAGTACTTC.

The rearrangement uses TRBV30 and TRBJ2-2; D call uncertain. Germline loops: CDR1 GTSNPN, CDR2 SVGIG (reference sequence). V lost 3 bases and J 3 bases, leaving 11 bases between the germline ends. The CDR3 runs to 14 residues. CDR3 DNA: TGTGCCTGGAGCAAGGGCTTGGACACCGGGGAGCTGTTTTTT. This gives the protein CAWSKGLDTGELFF.

This chain connects TRBV11-3 to TRBJ2-3; TRBD2 matches 14 bases. V dropped 5 bases and J dropped 1; count of bases not matched to a gene: 5. The CDR3 loop spans 17 amino acids. Germline V lookup: CDR1 SGHNT, CDR2 YENEEA. The CDR3 protein is CASSRGLAGDGTDTQYF. The CDR3 DNA reads as TGTGCCAGCAGCAGGGGACTAGCGGGAGACGGCACAGATACGCAGTATTTT.

The CDR3: CASSSEGRAGYTF. The CDR3 coding sequence is TGTGCCAGCAGCTCGGAGGGGCGTGCGGGCTACACCTTC. The chain links TRBV5-4 to TRBJ1-2; a possible D gene is TRBD1 (5 bases). This CDR3 is 13 amino acids long. Germline V gene sequence: CDR1 SGHNT, CDR2 YYREEE (reference sequence). V was pared by 3 bases and J by 8 bases, with 14 bases between.

The chain is built from TRBV5-1 and TRBJ2-7, with 11 bases lining up with TRBD2. Germline-derived CDR1 and CDR2 are SGHRS and YFSETQ. The CDR3 length is 15 residues. The junction had 5 bases not matched to a gene; V was cut back by 5 bases and J by 1 base. The DNA for the CDR3 is TGCGCCAGCAGGCCTAGCGGGGGGTTTTCCTACGAGCAGTACTTC. It is translated as CASRPSGGFSYEQYF.